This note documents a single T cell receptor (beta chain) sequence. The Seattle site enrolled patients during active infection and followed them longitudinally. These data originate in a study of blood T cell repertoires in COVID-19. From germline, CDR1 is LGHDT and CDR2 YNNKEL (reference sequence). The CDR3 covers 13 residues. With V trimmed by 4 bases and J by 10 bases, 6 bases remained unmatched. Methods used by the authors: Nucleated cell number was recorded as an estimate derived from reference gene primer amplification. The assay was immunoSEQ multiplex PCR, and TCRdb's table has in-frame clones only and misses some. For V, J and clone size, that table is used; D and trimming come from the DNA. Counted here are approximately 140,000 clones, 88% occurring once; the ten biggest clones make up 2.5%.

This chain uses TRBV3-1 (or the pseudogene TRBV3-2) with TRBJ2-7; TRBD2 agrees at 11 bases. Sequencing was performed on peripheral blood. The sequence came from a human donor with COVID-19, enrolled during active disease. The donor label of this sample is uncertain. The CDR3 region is CASSLLAGVAQYF. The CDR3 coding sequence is TGTGCCAGCAGCCTACTAGCGGGGGTGGCCCAGTACTTC.